The sequence of this TCR beta chain was determined in a study of post-analysis software for immune sequencing data. The sample holds a few counts of this clonotype. Its antigen is currently unknown. This sequence may be a read error, since a much larger clone differs from it by one base. Unique-molecular-identifier-tagged TCR beta cDNA libraries were used. TCRdb analysed the PCR reads with MiXCR anew, one entry per CDR3 protein. Of about 260,000 distinct CDR3 sequences listed, just over 35% were seen once; the top ten hold roughly 4.8%. After removal of 4 bases from V and 13 bases from J, the junction contained 13 bases not matched to a gene. The CDR3 sequence is 14 residues long. Per germline, CDR1 LGHDT and CDR2 YNNKEL (reference sequence). The study, taken as a whole, reports: Comparison of patients with controls showed 5 or 6 TRBV segments more frequent in patients, TRBV5-6, TRBV5-1 and TRBV20-1 among them.

This clonotype was obtained from a girl aged 10-17 years with multiple sclerosis. The chain joins TRBV3-1 to TRBJ2-5; TRBD2 matches at 9 bases. The sequenced sample consisted of blood. The CDR3 sequence is CASSLEPGLAIVYF. The CDR3 region has the DNA TGTGCCAGCAGCCTCGAACCGGGACTAGCCATCGTGTACTTC.